This T cell receptor (beta chain) was sequenced for a study of shared clonotypes between healthy human individuals. Broader study findings: Sharing across four donors was highest in naive CD4 (about 5%) and lowest in memory CD8 (roughly 0.4%). Non-shared clonotypes showed lower generation probabilities than clonotypes common to all four donors.

Assay runs were performed at deep level. Profiled with immunoSEQ multiplex PCR; TCRdb holds only in-frame clones, not every one. The top ten hold about 0.39% of the sample, which has roughly 2,500,000 clones, approximately 93% seen once. Comments on this clone: Its target is not known.

V lost 1 base and J lost 5, with 8 bases in between. The CDR3 totals 14 residues. The V gene's germline CDR1 is SGHAT and CDR2 FQNNGV. The sequenced material came from naive CD4+ T cells from PBMCs. The subset: CD45RA+ positively selected. V usage is TRBV11-2 and J usage is TRBJ1-4; D not resolved. This clonotype was sampled from a man younger than 35 in good health. Some clones in this sample may be carry-over from other donors' samples. The CDR3 is CASSLVVGNEKLFF. For the CDR3, the DNA is TGTGCCAGCAGCTTAGTTGTAGGGAATGAAAAACTGTTTTTT.